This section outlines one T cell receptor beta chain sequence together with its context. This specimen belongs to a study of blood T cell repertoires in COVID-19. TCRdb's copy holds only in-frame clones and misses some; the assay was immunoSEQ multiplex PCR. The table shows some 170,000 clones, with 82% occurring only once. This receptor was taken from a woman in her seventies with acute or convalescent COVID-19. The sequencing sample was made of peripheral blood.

CDR3: CASTFDRANEKLFF. As DNA, the CDR3 is TGTGCCAGCACCTTCGACAGGGCAAATGAAAAACTGTTTTTT. The chain joins TRBV11-2 to TRBJ1-4; 7 nucleotides align to TRBD1. V lost 7 bases, J lost 5 bases, and 7 bases stayed unmatched. CDR1 and CDR2 (germline): SGHAT, FQNNGV. The CDR3 loop spans 14 amino acids.